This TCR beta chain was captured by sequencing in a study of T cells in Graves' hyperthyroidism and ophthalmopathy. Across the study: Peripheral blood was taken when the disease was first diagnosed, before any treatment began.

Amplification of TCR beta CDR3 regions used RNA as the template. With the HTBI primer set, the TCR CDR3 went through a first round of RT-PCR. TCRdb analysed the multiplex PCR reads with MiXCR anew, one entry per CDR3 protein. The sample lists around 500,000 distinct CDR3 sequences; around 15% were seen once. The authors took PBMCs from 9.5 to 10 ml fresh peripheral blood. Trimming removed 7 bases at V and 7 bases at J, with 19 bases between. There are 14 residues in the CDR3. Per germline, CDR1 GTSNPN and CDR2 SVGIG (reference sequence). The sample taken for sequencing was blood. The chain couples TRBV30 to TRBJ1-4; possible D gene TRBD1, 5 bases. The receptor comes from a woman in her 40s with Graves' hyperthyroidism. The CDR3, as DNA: TGTGCCTCCAGTGTGTATCAGGGCGGTGAAAAACTGTTTTTT. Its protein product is CASSVYQGGEKLFF.